The rows below give T cell receptor beta chains drawn from one sample of a study of blood T cell repertoires in COVID-19. Assay used: immunoSEQ multiplex PCR; TCRdb lists only in-frame clones, some missing. The table lists tens of thousands of clones, 75% to 95% of them singletons. Source material: peripheral blood. The origin of the receptors is a man in his forties with COVID-19, enrolled during active disease. Each CDR3 is given with its conserved first and last residue. The D gene is left open where the match is weak. Not all rows give a size; the values are once, few, many and, for expanded clones, a class.

TRBJ2-7 | . | TRBV7-9 | . | TGTGCCAGCAGCTACAGCGGTGACTCCTACGAGCAGTACTTC | CASSYSGDSYEQYF
TRBJ1-5 | . | TRBV19 | . | TGTGCCAGTAACGCAAACTTGGGCAATCAGCCCCAGCATTTT | CASNANLGNQPQHF
TRBJ2-7 | . | TRBV4-2 | TRBD1 | TGTGCCAGCAGCCAAGAGTGGACAGGAACCTACGAGCAGTACTTC | CASSQEWTGTYEQYF
TRBJ2-7 | . | TRBV27 | TRBD2 | TGTGCCAGCAGTCCCAATGGACTAGCGGGGGGTTTTGAGCAGTACTTC | CASSPNGLAGGFEQYF
TRBJ2-7 | . | TRBV5-1 | . | TGCGCCAGCAGCTTGGGGACCCCAGGGGACGAGCAGTACTTC | CASSLGTPGDEQYF
TRBJ2-5 | . | TRBV19 | . | TGTGCCAGTAGTAGCAGGGTGAACCAAGAGACCCAGTACTTC | CASSSRVNQETQYF
TRBJ2-5 | . | TRBV9 | . | TGTGCCAGCAGCGTAGGAACGGGGCAAGAGACCCAGTACTTC | CASSVGTGQETQYF
TRBJ2-5 | . | TRBV19 | . | TGTGCCAGTAGTACGGACACGATGCACGAGACCCAGTACTTC | CASSTDTMHETQYF
TRBJ2-1 | . | TRBV6-5 | TRBD2 | TGTGCCAGCAGCGGTACTAGCGGGGGGGCCCGTGAGCAGTTCTTC | CASSGTSGGAREQFF
TRBJ1-2 | . | TRBV6-5 | TRBD1 | TGTGCCAGCAGTTACGATCAGGGGGTTTATGGCTACACCTTC | CASSYDQGVYGYTF
TRBJ2-1 | . | TRBV6-5 | TRBD2 | TGTGCCAGCAGTTACTCCGGGGGGGAAGCCTACAATGAGCAGTTCTTC | CASSYSGGEAYNEQFF
TRBJ1-4 | . | TRBV5-5 | . | TGTGCCAGCAGCTCGATCACACGGTCAGACTCTAATGAAAAACTGTTTTTT | CASSSITRSDSNEKLFF
TRBJ2-2 | . | TRBV6-5 | TRBD2 | TGTGCCAGCAGTTCGACTAGCGCCACCGGGGAGCTGTTTTTT | CASSSTSATGELFF
TRBJ2-1 | . | TRBV3-1/TRBV3-2 | TRBD2 | TGTGCCAGCAGCCCCACTAGCGGGGGGGCCACTGAGCAGTTCTTC | CASSPTSGGATEQFF
TRBJ2-5 | . | TRBV18 | . | TGTGCCAGCTCAGTACAGAACCAAGAGACCCAGTACTTC | CASSVQNQETQYF
TRBJ1-2 | . | TRBV2 | . | TGTGCCAGCAGTGAAGTTACGGGTAACTATGGCTACACCTTC | CASSEVTGNYGYTF
TRBJ1-1 | . | TRBV3-1/TRBV3-2 | . | TGTGCCAGCAGGCGGGGGAACACTGAAGCTTTCTTT | CASRRGNTEAFF
TRBJ2-3 | . | TRBV7-8 | . | TGTGCCAGCAGCTTATCATGGAGCGTGGGCACAGATACGCAGTATTTT | CASSLSWSVGTDTQYF
TRBJ1-3 | few | TRBV9 | . | TGTGCCAGCAGCGTAGAACAAGTAACCTCTGGAAACACCATATATTTT | CASSVEQVTSGNTIYF
TRBJ2-7 | . | TRBV6-1 | TRBD1 | TGTGCCAGCAGTGAAGTTATGACAGGGGAGGCCTACGAGCAGTACTTC | CASSEVMTGEAYEQYF
TRBJ1-5 | . | TRBV18 | TRBD1 | TGTGCCAGCTCACCCGGGACAGGTCTTGATCAGCCCCAGCATTTT | CASSPGTGLDQPQHF
TRBJ2-1 | . | TRBV9 | TRBD2 | TGTGCCAGCAGCGTAGCTAGGGAGGGGCAGTTCTTC | CASSVAREGQFF
TRBJ2-5 | . | TRBV5-1 | TRBD1 | TGCGCCAGCAGTCGAGGGGACAGACCACAAGAGACCCAGTACTTC | CASSRGDRPQETQYF
TRBJ1-2 | . | TRBV5-4 | . | TGTGCCAGCAGCCAACCCACGGGGGTTAGCTATGGCTACACCTTC | CASSQPTGVSYGYTF
TRBJ1-1 | . | TRBV27 | TRBD1 | TGTGCCAGCAGAAGACTACAGGGGGCACAAACTGAAGCTTTCTTT | CASRRLQGAQTEAFF
TRBJ2-7 | . | TRBV9 | . | TGTGCCAGCAGCGTAGCAGGGACAACCACCTACGAGCAGTACTTC | CASSVAGTTTYEQYF
TRBJ2-7 | . | TRBV6-5 | . | TGTGCCAGCTCTAGGGAATATAGCGGTTACGAGCAGTACTTC | CASSREYSGYEQYF
TRBJ2-1 | . | TRBV3-1/TRBV3-2 | . | TGTGCCAGCAGCCGGACTCTAGGAACTTACAATGAGCAGTTCTTC | CASSRTLGTYNEQFF
TRBJ1-2 | few | TRBV7-9 | . | TGTGCCAGCAGCTTAGAGCGGGGTGGAGACGGCTACACCTTC | CASSLERGGDGYTF
TRBJ2-4 | . | TRBV12-3/TRBV12-4 | TRBD2 | TGTGCCAGCAAATCGGCGGGGAGGGACATTCAGTACTTC | CASKSAGRDIQYF
TRBJ2-5 | . | TRBV4-1 | TRBD2 | TGCGCCAGCAGCCTGGGACTAGTGGACGAGACCCAGTACTTC | CASSLGLVDETQYF
TRBJ2-5 | . | TRBV11-2 | . | TGTGCCAGCAGCCAACAGGGAATACAAGAGACCCAGTACTTC | CASSQQGIQETQYF
TRBJ1-2 | . | TRBV5-6 | . | TGTGCCAGCAGCTTGGACAGGGCCCTAACTAAGGGCTACACCTTC | CASSLDRALTKGYTF
TRBJ2-1 | . | TRBV5-8 | TRBD1 | TGTGCCAGCAGCTTACAGGGGGCGCAACCCCCGGATGAGCAGTTCTTC | CASSLQGAQPPDEQFF
TRBJ1-4 | . | TRBV19 | . | TGTGCCAGTAGTACTACCTCTTTTAATGAAAAACTGTTTTTT | CASSTTSFNEKLFF
TRBJ1-2 | . | TRBV4-2 | . | TGTGCCAGCAGCCAACAGCCCCAAGGGACGGGACTAAATTACGGCTACACCTTC | CASSQQPQGTGLNYGYTF
TRBJ2-5 | . | TRBV5-6 | . | TGTGCCAGCAGCTACAGAGAGACCCAGTACTTC | CASSYRETQYF
TRBJ1-2 | . | TRBV5-1 | . | TGCGCCAGCAGACCAACCACAGGGATTTATGGCTACACCTTC | CASRPTTGIYGYTF